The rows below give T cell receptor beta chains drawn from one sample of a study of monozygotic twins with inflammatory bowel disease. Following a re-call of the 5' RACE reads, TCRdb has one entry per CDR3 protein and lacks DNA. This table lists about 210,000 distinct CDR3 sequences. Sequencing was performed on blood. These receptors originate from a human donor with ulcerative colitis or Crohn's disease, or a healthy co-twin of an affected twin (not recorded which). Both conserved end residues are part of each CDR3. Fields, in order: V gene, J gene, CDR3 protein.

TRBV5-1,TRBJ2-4,CASSLGQGLQYF
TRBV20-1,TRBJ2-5,CSARHQETQYF
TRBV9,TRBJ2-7,CASSVDGTGTYEQYF
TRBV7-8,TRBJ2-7,CASNSYRVPGCEQYF
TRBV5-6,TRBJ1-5,CASSLAGGRIGNQPQHF
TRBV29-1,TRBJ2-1,CSAPAGLAGGGYNEQFF
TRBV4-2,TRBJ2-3,CASSQEGTSGGGEDTQYF
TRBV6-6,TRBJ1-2,CASSTSGQGDYTF
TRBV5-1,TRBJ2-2,CASSHTSLGQGRTGELFF
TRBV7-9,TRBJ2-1,CASSLTGLVNEQFF
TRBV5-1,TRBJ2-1,CASSLEKAYNEQFF
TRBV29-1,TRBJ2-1,CSVEAYLSSYNEQFF
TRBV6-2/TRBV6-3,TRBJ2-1,CASTQREKTYNEQFF
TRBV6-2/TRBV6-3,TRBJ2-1,CASTSFSGSRGEFF
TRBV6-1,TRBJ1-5,CASSGLGNNQPQHF
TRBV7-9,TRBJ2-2,CASSPPWDREDTGELFF
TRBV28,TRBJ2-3,CASSLNRLAGVKDTQYF
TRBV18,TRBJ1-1,CASSPLEGAEAFF
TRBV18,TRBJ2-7,CATRGVTDYEQYF
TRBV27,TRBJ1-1,CASSSRGLPAFF
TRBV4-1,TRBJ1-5,CASSQNGRGHGNQPQHF
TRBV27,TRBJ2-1,CASSTHTQGNEQFF
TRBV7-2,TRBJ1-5,CASSLFGGARQPQHF
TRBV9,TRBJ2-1,CASSVAGQGYNEQFF
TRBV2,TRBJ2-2,CASSLRLAGASNTGELFF
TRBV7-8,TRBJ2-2,CASSPGQAYTGELFF
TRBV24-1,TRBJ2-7,CATPPWDRSLRGFYEQYF
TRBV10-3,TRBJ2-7,CAISENLGSGGITSYEQYF
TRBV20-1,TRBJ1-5,CSARRGLQPQHF
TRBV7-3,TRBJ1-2,CASSPSGTPGANYGYTF
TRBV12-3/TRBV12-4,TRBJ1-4,CASRLTGAAMTTNEKPFF